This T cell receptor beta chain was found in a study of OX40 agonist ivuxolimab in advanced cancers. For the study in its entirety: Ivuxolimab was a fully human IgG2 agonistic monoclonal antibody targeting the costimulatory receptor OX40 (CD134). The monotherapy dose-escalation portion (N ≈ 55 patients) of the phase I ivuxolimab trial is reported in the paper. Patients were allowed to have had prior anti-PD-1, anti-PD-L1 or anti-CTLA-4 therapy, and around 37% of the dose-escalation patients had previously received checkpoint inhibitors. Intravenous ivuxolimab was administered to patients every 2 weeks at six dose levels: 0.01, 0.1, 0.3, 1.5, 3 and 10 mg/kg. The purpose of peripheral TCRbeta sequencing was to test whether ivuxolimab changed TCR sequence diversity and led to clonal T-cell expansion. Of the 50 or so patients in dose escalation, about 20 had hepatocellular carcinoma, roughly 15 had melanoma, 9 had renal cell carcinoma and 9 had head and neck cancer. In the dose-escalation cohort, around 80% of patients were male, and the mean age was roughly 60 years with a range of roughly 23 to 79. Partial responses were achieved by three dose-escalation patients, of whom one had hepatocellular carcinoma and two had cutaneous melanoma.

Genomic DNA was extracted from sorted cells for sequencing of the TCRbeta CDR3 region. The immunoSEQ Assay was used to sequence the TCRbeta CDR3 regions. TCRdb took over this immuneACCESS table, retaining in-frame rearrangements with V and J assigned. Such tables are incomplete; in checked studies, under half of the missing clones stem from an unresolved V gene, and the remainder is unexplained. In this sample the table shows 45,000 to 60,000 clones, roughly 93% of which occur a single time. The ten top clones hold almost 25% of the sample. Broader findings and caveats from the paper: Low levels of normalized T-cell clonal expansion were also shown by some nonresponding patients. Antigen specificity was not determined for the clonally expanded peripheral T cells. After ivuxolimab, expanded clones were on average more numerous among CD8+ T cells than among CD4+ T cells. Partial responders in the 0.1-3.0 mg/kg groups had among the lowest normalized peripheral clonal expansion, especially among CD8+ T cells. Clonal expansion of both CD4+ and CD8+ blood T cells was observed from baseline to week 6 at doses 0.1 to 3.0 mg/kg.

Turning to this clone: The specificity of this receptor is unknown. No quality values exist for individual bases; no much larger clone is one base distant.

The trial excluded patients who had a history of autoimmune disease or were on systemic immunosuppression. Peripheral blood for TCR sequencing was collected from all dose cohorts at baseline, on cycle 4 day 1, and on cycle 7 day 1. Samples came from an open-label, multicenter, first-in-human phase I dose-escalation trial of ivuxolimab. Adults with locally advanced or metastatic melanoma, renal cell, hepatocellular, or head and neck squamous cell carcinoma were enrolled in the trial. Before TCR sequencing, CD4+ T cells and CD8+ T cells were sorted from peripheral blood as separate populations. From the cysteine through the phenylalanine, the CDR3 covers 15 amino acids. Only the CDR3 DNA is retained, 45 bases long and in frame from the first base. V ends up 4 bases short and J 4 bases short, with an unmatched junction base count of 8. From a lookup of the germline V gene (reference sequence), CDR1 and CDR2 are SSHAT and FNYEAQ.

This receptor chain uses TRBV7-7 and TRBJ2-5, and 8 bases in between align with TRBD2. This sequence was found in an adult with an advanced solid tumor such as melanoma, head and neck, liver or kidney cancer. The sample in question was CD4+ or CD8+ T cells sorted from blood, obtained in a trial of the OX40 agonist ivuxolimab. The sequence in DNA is TGTGCCAGCAGCTCCCCCCCGGGGGGGGTAGAGACCCAGTACTTC. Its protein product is CASSSPPGGVETQYF.